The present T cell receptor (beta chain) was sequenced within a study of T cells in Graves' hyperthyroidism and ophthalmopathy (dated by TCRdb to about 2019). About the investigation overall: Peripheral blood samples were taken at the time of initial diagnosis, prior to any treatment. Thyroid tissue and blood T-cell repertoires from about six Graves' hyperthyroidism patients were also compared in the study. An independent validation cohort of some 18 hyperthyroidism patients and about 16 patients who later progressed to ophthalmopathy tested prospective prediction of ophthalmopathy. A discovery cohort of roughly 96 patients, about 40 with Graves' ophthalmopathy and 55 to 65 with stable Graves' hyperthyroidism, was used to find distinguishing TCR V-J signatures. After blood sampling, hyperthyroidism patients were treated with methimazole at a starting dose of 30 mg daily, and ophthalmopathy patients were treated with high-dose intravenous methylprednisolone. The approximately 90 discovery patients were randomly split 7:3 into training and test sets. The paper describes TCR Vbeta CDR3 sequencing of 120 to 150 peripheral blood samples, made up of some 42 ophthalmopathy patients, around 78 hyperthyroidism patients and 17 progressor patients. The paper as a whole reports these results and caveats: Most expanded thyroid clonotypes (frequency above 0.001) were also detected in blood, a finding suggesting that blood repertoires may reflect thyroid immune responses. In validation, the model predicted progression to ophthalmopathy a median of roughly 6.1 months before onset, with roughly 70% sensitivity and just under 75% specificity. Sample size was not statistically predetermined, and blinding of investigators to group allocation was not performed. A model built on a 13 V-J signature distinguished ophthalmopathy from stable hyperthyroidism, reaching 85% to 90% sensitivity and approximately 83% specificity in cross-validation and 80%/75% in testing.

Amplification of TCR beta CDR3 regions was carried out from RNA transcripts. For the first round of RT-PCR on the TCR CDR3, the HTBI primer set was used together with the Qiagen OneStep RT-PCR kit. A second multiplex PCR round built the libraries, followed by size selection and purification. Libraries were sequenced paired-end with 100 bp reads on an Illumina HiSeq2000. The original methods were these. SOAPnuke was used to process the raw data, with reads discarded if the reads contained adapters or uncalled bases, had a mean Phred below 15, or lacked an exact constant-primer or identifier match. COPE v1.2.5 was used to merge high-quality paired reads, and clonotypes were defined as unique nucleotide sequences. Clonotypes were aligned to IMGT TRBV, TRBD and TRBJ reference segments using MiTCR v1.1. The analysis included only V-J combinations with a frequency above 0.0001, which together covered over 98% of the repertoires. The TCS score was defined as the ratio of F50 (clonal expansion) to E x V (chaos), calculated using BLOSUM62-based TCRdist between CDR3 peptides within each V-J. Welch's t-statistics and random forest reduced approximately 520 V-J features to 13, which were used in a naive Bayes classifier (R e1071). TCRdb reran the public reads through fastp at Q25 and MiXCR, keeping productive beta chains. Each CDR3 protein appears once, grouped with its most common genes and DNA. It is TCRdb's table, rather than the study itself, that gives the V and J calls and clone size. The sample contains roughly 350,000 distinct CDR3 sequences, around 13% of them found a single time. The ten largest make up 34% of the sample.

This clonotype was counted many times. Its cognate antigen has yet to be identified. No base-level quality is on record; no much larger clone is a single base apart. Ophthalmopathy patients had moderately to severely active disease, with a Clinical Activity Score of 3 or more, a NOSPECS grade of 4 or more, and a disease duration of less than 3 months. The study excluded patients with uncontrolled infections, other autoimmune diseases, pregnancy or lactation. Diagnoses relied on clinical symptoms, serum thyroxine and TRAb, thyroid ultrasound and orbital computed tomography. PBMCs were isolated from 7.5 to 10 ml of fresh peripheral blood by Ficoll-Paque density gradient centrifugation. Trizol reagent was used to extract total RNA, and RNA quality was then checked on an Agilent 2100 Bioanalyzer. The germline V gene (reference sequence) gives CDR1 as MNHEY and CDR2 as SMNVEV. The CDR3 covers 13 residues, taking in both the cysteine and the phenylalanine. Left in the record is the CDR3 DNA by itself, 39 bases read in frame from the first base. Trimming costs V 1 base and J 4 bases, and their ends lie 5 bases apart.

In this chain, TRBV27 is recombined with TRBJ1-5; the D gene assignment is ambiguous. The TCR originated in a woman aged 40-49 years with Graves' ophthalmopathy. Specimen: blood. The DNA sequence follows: TGTGCCAGCAGTTTATGGGGAAATCAGCCCCAGCATTTT. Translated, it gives CASSLWGNQPQHF.